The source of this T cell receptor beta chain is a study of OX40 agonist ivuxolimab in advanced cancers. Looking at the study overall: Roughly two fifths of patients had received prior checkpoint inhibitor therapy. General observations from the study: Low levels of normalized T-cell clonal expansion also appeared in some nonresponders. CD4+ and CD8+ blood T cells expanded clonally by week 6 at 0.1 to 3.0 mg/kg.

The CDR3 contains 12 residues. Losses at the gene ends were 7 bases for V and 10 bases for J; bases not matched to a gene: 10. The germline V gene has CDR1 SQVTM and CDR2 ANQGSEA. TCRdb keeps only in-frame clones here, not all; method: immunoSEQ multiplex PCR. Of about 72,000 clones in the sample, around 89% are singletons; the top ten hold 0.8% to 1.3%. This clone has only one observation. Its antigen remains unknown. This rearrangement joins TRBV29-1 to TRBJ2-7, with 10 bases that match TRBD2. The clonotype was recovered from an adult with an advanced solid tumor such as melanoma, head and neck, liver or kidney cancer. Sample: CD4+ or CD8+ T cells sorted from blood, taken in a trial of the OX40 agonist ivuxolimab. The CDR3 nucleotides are TGCAGCGCCCACGTAGCGGGGGGCCCTCAGTACTTC. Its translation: CSAHVAGGPQYF.